The following is a T cell receptor beta chain sequence with its context. Assay: immunoSEQ multiplex PCR; the TCRdb copy retains only in-frame clones and omits some. The table has about 47,000 clones, less than 85% seen once. This CDR3 has 15 amino acids. V gave up 4 bases and J gave up 0 bases; unmatched junction bases: 2. The germline V gene encodes CDR1 LGHDT and CDR2 YNNKEL (reference sequence). This sample is part of a study of blood T cell repertoires in COVID-19. Study-wide context: T cells, B-cell-depleted T cells, or PBMCs supplied cDNA or gDNA.

The sample taken for sequencing was peripheral blood. This sequence was found in a man aged 45-60 years with acute or convalescent COVID-19. The chain employs TRBV3-1 (or the pseudogene TRBV3-2) and TRBJ2-3, with 9 bases aligning to TRBD2. CDR3 DNA sequence: TGTGCCAGCAGCCTTGCGGGGGGGAGCACAGATACGCAGTATTTT. It specifies CASSLAGGSTDTQYF.